Listed below are T cell receptor beta chains from one sample, sequenced in a study of blood T cell repertoires in COVID-19. TCRdb's copy holds only in-frame clones and misses some; the assay was immunoSEQ multiplex PCR. The sample lists hundreds of thousands of clones; roughly 80% were seen once. Specimen: PBMCs or T cells enriched from blood (not recorded which). The receptors were gathered from a man aged 35 to 55 who had been exposed to COVID-19. Both conserved end residues are part of each CDR3. The D gene is left open where the match is weak. Rows give clone size only sometimes, using once, few, many, or a class for an expanded clone.

TRBJ1-2	TRBV29-1	TRBD1	.	CSVEMGQGANGYTF	TGCAGCGTTGAGATGGGACAGGGGGCAAATGGCTACACCTTC
TRBJ1-5	TRBV12-5	.	.	CASGPIEPQHF	TGTGCTAGTGGCCCCATTGAGCCCCAGCATTTT
TRBJ2-7	TRBV5-6	.	.	CASSFEAGSYEQYF	TGTGCCAGCAGCTTCGAGGCTGGTTCCTACGAGCAGTACTTC
TRBJ2-1	TRBV10-2	TRBD2	.	CASSDRLAGVNEQFF	TGCGCCAGCAGTGATAGGCTAGCGGGAGTAAATGAGCAGTTCTTC
TRBJ2-5	TRBV5-1	.	.	CASSLVGETQYF	TGCGCCAGCAGCTTGGTCGGAGAGACCCAGTACTTC
TRBJ2-2	TRBV2	TRBD1	.	CASSEAFTRDRGRTGELFF	TGTGCCAGCAGTGAAGCATTTACAAGGGACAGGGGGAGAACCGGGGAGCTGTTTTTT
TRBJ2-7	TRBV10-3	.	.	CAISALTRYDKQYF	TGTGCCATCAGTGCGCTAACCCGTTACGACAAGCAGTACTTC
TRBJ1-5	TRBV19	TRBD1	.	CASSSLWTGGANQPQHF	TGTGCCAGTAGTTCACTCTGGACAGGAGGAGCAAATCAGCCCCAGCATTTT
TRBJ2-2	TRBV5-1	.	.	CASSLQGATNTGELFF	TGCGCCAGCAGCTTGCAAGGGGCAACGAACACCGGGGAGCTGTTTTTT
TRBJ2-3	TRBV2	TRBD2	.	CASLLAGAADTQYF	TGTGCCAGCTTACTAGCGGGAGCGGCAGATACGCAGTATTTT
TRBJ2-7	TRBV18	.	.	CASSPLATSSYEQYF	TGTGCCAGCTCACCATTAGCGACCAGCTCCTACGAGCAGTACTTC
TRBJ2-7	TRBV24-1	TRBD1	.	CATRESLGTGTHEQYF	TGTGCCACCCGCGAGAGTCTCGGGACAGGGACCCACGAGCAGTACTTC
TRBJ1-1	TRBV6-5	TRBD1	few	CASTQTGRSTEAFF	TGTGCCAGCACTCAGACAGGGCGATCCACTGAAGCTTTCTTT
TRBJ1-1	TRBV28	.	.	CASSSPDRYTEAFF	TGTGCCAGCAGTTCCCCGGACAGATACACTGAAGCTTTCTTT
TRBJ1-2	TRBV7-9	.	.	CASSFRAYGYTF	TGTGCCAGCAGCTTCAGGGCTTATGGCTACACCTTC
TRBJ1-2	TRBV2	.	.	CASSEVAGIGGAYGYTF	TGTGCCAGCAGTGAAGTTGCGGGTATTGGGGGGGCCTATGGCTACACCTTC
TRBJ1-3	TRBV30	.	few	CAWSVWGPSSGNTIYF	TGTGCCTGGAGTGTATGGGGCCCCAGCTCTGGAAACACCATATATTTT
TRBJ1-4	TRBV10-1	.	.	CASSSPGTNEKLFF	TGCGCCAGCAGCTCACCGGGGACTAATGAAAAACTGTTTTTT
TRBJ2-7	TRBV18	TRBD2	.	CASSSTVAGSSYEQYF	TGTGCCAGCTCATCCACCGTAGCGGGAAGCTCCTACGAGCAGTACTTC
TRBJ2-7	TRBV5-8	.	.	CASSLIHSYEQYF	TGTGCCAGCAGCTTGATTCACTCCTACGAGCAGTACTTC
TRBJ2-6	TRBV7-6	TRBD1	few	CASSLGGTAGANVLTF	TGTGCCAGCAGCTTAGGGGGGACAGCCGGGGCCAACGTCCTGACTTTC
TRBJ1-2	TRBV29-1	TRBD1	.	CSGRTGDYGYTF	TGCAGCGGAAGGACAGGGGATTATGGCTACACCTTC
TRBJ2-6	TRBV12-3/TRBV12-4	.	.	CATGLSGANVLTF	TGTGCCACAGGGCTCTCTGGGGCCAACGTCCTGACTTTC
TRBJ1-2	TRBV27	TRBD1	.	CASRVGQDLYGYTF	TGTGCCAGCAGAGTGGGACAGGATCTTTATGGCTACACCTTC
TRBJ1-1	TRBV3-1/TRBV3-2	.	.	CASRGSGTEAFF	TGTGCCAGCCGAGGATCTGGCACTGAAGCTTTCTTT
TRBJ2-2	TRBV7-9	.	.	CASSSSGYTRAGELFF	TGTGCCAGCAGCTCCAGCGGCTACACCCGCGCCGGGGAGCTGTTTTTT
TRBJ2-1	TRBV24-1	TRBD2	.	CATSPRTSGSGYEQFF	TGTGCCACCTCACCACGGACTAGCGGGAGCGGATATGAGCAGTTCTTC
TRBJ2-1	TRBV7-6	.	.	CASAIRGEQFF	TGTGCCAGCGCCATAAGGGGTGAGCAGTTCTTC
TRBJ2-1	TRBV7-3	.	.	CASSKTRAGTEQFF	TGTGCCAGCAGCAAAACTAGGGCGGGGACTGAGCAGTTCTTC
TRBJ2-7	TRBV29-1	TRBD1	.	CSVEDRVSYEQYF	TGCAGCGTTGAGGACAGGGTCTCCTACGAGCAGTACTTC
TRBJ1-2	TRBV7-9	.	.	CASSTRTELLNYGYTF	TGTGCCAGCAGCACTCGGACAGAGTTACTTAACTATGGCTACACCTTC
TRBJ2-1	TRBV6-5	TRBD2	.	CASMGLREGYNEQFF	TGTGCCAGCATGGGACTGCGGGAGGGGTACAATGAGCAGTTCTTC
TRBJ1-1	TRBV7-9	.	.	CASSLDWPLNTEAFF	TGTGCCAGCAGCTTAGATTGGCCCTTGAACACTGAAGCTTTCTTT
TRBJ2-2	TRBV19	TRBD2	.	CASSILLAGGPGTGELFF	TGTGCCAGTAGTATCCTACTAGCGGGAGGGCCGGGAACCGGGGAGCTGTTTTTT
TRBJ2-2	TRBV7-6	.	.	CASSLQIGVTGELFF	TGTGCCAGCAGCTTACAGATAGGGGTAACCGGGGAGCTGTTTTTT
TRBJ1-3	TRBV7-9	.	once	CASKPSGNTIYF	TGTGCCAGCAAGCCCTCTGGAAACACCATATATTTT
TRBJ2-7	TRBV9	.	.	CASSVNEAPKYEQYF	TGTGCCAGCAGCGTAAATGAGGCCCCAAAATACGAGCAGTACTTC
TRBJ1-4	TRBV11-3	.	few	CASSLVDEKLFF	TGTGCCAGCAGCCTCGTCGATGAAAAACTGTTTTTT
TRBJ2-3	TRBV4-1	TRBD1	.	CASSWPGTETTDTQYF	TGCGCCAGCAGCTGGCCCGGGACAGAGACGACAGATACGCAGTATTTT
TRBJ1-2	TRBV5-4	TRBD1	.	CASVSQGAKGYTF	TGTGCCAGCGTGAGTCAGGGGGCGAAGGGCTACACCTTC